This is a list of T cell receptor beta chains from one sample in a study of T cell repertoires in cytomegalovirus infection. In TCRdb, the reads were re-called with MiXCR into one record per CDR3 protein. The table has roughly 990,000 distinct CDR3 sequences, 31% seen once. For these receptors, no antigen is known. This specimen was cultured CD8+ T cells from PBMCs, taken from culture after CMV antigen stimulation. These receptors originate from a human donor in good health (CMV status not recorded). Some clones in this sample may be carry-over from other donors' samples. Each CDR3 is given with its conserved first and last residue. D genes are given only for firm matches. Part of the rows lack a size; the others show once, few, many or a class for expanded clones.

d_gene	v_gene	abundance	j_gene	CDR3aa	CDR3nt
TRBD2	TRBV27	.	TRBJ2-5	CASRPKRGGRETQYF	TGTGCCAGCAGACCGAAGCGGGGGGGCAGAGAGACCCAGTACTTC
TRBD1	TRBV6-5	few	TRBJ1-2	CASSYGTGFAGYTF	TGTGCCAGCAGTTACGGGACAGGGTTCGCCGGCTACACCTTC
.	TRBV6-5	.	TRBJ1-4	CASSFQTEEKLFF	TGTGCCAGCAGCTTCCAGACCGAGGAAAAACTGTTTTTT
.	TRBV2	.	TRBJ1-1	CASVPAGNTEAFF	TGTGCCAGCGTACCCGCAGGGAACACTGAAGCTTTCTTT
.	TRBV20-1	.	TRBJ2-7	CSARAPPAYEQYF	TGCAGTGCTAGAGCCCCCCCGGCCTACGAGCAGTACTTC
TRBD1	TRBV5-1	many	TRBJ2-1	CASRSDRANEQFF	TGCGCCAGCAGGTCCGACAGGGCTAATGAGCAGTTCTTC
.	TRBV4-2	.	TRBJ2-2	CASSQGGGGGNTGELFF	TGTGCCAGCAGCCAAGGTGGTGGGGGAGGGAACACCGGGGAGCTGTTTTTT
.	TRBV7-8	many	TRBJ1-3	CASSLMGVGNTIYF	TGTGCCAGCAGCTTAATGGGGGTTGGAAACACCATATATTTT
.	TRBV27	few	TRBJ1-1	CASSHGTLNTEAFF	TGTGCCAGCAGCCACGGGACGTTGAACACTGAAGCTTTCTTT
.	TRBV29-1	.	TRBJ2-2	CSVGPSNTGELFF	TGCAGCGTTGGACCAAGTAACACCGGGGAGCTGTTTTTT
.	TRBV2	.	TRBJ2-2	CASSEYNANTGELFF	TGTGCCAGCAGTGAGTACAACGCGAATACCGGGGAGCTGTTTTTT
.	TRBV7-6	few	TRBJ1-5	CASSLRGEGQPQHF	TGTGCCAGCAGCTTAAGGGGCGAGGGGCAGCCCCAGCATTTT
.	TRBV5-5	few	TRBJ1-2	CASSLGLGAPGHGYTF	TGTGCCAGCAGCTTGGGACTAGGGGCCCCAGGGCATGGCTACACCTTC
.	TRBV19	.	TRBJ1-1	CASTAAGLEAFF	TGTGCCAGTACGGCCGCGGGCCTTGAAGCTTTCTTT
.	TRBV2	few	TRBJ2-5	CASSEAAGETQYF	TGTGCCAGCAGTGAAGCGGCGGGGGAGACCCAGTACTTC
.	TRBV11-2	.	TRBJ2-3	CTSSLDVNTDTQYF	TGTACCAGCAGCTTAGATGTCAATACAGATACGCAGTATTTT
.	TRBV4-1	.	TRBJ2-7	CASSQERAAAYEQYF	TGCGCCAGCAGCCAAGAGAGGGCCGCTGCCTACGAGCAGTACTTC
.	TRBV6-2/TRBV6-3	few	TRBJ1-1	CASSTWAISQQAFF	TGTGCCAGCAGCACCTGGGCCATCTCCCAGCAAGCTTTCTTT
.	TRBV5-6	.	TRBJ2-7	CASSQEQTLYEQYF	TGTGCCAGCAGCCAGGAGCAGACCCTCTACGAGCAGTACTTC
.	TRBV6-1	.	TRBJ1-6	CASSEARGSYNSPLHF	TGTGCCAGCAGTGAAGCGCGGGGATCCTATAATTCACCCCTCCACTTT
.	TRBV19	few	TRBJ1-6	CASSIGPANSPLHF	TGTGCCAGTAGTATCGGGCCAGCAAATTCACCCCTCCACTTT
TRBD1	TRBV5-8	.	TRBJ2-1	CASSLGQGAGDEQFF	TGTGCCAGCAGCTTGGGACAGGGGGCAGGGGATGAGCAGTTCTTC
.	TRBV6-1	.	TRBJ1-5	CASSSAGRAQHF	TGTGCCAGCAGTTCAGCGGGCAGGGCCCAGCATTTT
TRBD2	TRBV7-6	many	TRBJ2-4	CASSPQEAGGPRAKNIQYF	TGTGCCAGCAGCCCTCAGGAGGCGGGGGGGCCGAGGGCCAAAAACATTCAGTACTTC
TRBD2	TRBV7-2	.	TRBJ2-1	CASSFPSGGHSYNERFF	TGTGCCAGCAGCTTCCCTAGCGGGGGCCACTCCTACAATGAGCGGTTCTTC
TRBD1	TRBV12-3/TRBV12-4	few	TRBJ2-2	CASRSLGQAGELFF	TGTGCCAGCCGCTCCCTTGGACAGGCCGGGGAGCTGTTTTTT
.	TRBV29-1	.	TRBJ1-2	CSVFDIGYTF	TGCAGCGTCTTCGACATCGGCTACACCTTC
.	TRBV7-9	.	TRBJ2-4	CASSLVSSVSVQYF	TGTGCCAGCAGCTTAGTCAGTTCAGTTTCGGTTCAGTACTTC
TRBD1	TRBV28	few	TRBJ2-4	CASSLRDRFDIQYF	TGTGCCAGCAGTCTCCGGGACAGGTTCGACATTCAGTACTTC